This T cell receptor (beta chain) originates from a study of OX40 agonist ivuxolimab in advanced cancers. Notes on the study in general: Low normalized T-cell clonal expansion was also seen in some nonresponders. Clonal expansion was seen in CD4+ and CD8+ blood T cells by week 6 at 0.1 to 3.0 mg/kg. What antigens the expanded peripheral T cells recognized was never established.

Repertoires were generated with immunoSEQ multiplex PCR, while TCRdb's copy carries only in-frame clones and drops some. In the table there are 6,400 or so clones, roughly 80% of which are singletons. This CDR3 is built from 14 residues. Germline lookup yields CDR1 SGHDT and CDR2 YYEEEE. V was pared by 2 bases and J by 2 bases, with 1 base of the junction left unmatched. The sample holds a few counts of this clone. Its antigen is undetermined. The rearrangement links TRBV5-6 to TRBJ1-5; TRBD1 agrees at 7 bases. The material was CD4+ or CD8+ T cells sorted from blood, obtained in a trial of the OX40 agonist ivuxolimab. The clonotype comes from an adult with an advanced solid tumor such as melanoma, head and neck, liver or kidney cancer. CDR3 DNA sequence: TGTGCCAGCAGCTTTGGGACAGGCAATCAGCCCCAGCATTTT. It specifies CASSFGTGNQPQHF. Full variable domain (outside the CDR3, taken from reference TRBV5-6 and TRBJ1-5): DAGVTQSPTHLIKTRGQQVTLRCSPKSGHDTVSWYQQALGQGPQFIFQYYEEEERQRGNFPDRFSGHQFPNYSSELNVNALLLGDSALYLCASSFGTGNQPQHFGDGTRLSIL.